Included here is one T cell receptor beta chain sequence, with context. Antigen: not known. These data originate in a study of T cell responses to AZD1222 COVID-19 vaccine. The study, taken as a whole, reports: When two AZD1222 doses had been given, Spike-specific TCR breadth and depth rose. There were mostly white British donors and more females than males, and clonal diversity was possibly underestimated.

Profiling relied on immunoSEQ multiplex PCR, and the TCRdb table lists in-frame clones only, not all of them. The sample lists under 200,000 clones; roughly 92% were seen once. Germline assignment: CDR1 KGHSH and CDR2 LQKENI. The CDR3 contains 17 residues. V was clipped by 5 bases and J by 1 base, with 18 bases between them. The source is an adult in good health. The rearrangement joins TRBV18 to TRBJ2-1; D possibly uses TRBD1 or TRBD2 (5 bases each). The sequencing used peripheral blood, collected on day 0 of AZD1222 vaccination. The CDR3 spells CASSSAGAPQSYNEQFF. CDR3 in DNA: TGTGCCAGCTCATCGGCCGGGGCCCCTCAGTCCTACAATGAGCAGTTCTTC.